The source of this T cell receptor beta chain is a study of shared clonotypes between healthy human individuals. The study, taken as a whole, reports: Enrolling few donors narrowed the genetic and exposure-history diversity that was represented.

This clone was seen only a few times. Its antigen remains unidentified. Researchers divided each subset's genomic DNA evenly across several immunoSEQ plates. In replicate PCRs of unsorted PBMC, around 310 ng DNA, tens of thousands of T cell genomes, was used. Here immunoSEQ multiplex PCR was the method, and the copy in TCRdb shows in-frame clones only, minus some. The data show 520,000 or so clones, approximately 79% seen once. CDR3 length: 14 amino acids. The junction had 5 bases not matched to a gene; V was cut back by 3 bases and J by 1 base. Germline V lookup: CDR1 GTSNPN, CDR2 SVGIG (reference sequence). Genomic DNA came from about 97 million PBMCs in unsorted samples.

Material: PBMCs. The chain carries TRBV30 and TRBJ1-1, with 7 nucleotides matching TRBD1. This TCR was recovered from a woman in her thirties or forties in good health. Some clones in this sample may be carry-over from other donors' samples. The CDR3 loop reads CAWSPRQGNTEAFF. The CDR3 DNA sequence: TGTGCCTGGAGCCCACGACAGGGGAACACTGAAGCTTTCTTT.